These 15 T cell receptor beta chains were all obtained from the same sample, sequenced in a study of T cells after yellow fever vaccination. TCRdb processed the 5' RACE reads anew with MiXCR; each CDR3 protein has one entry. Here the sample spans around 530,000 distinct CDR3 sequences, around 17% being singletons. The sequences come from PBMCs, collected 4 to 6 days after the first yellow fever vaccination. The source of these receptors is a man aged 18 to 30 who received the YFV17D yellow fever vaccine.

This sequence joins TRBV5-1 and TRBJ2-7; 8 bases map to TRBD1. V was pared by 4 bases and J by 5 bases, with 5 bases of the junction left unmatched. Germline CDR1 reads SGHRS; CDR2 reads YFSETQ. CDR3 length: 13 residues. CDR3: CASSADRAHEQYF. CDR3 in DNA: TGCGCCAGCAGCGCGGACAGGGCGCACGAGCAGTACTTC.

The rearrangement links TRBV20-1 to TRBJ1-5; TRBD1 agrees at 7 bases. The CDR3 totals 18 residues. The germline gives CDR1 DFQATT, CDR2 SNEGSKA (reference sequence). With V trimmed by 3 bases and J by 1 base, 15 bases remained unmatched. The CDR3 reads CSASQGENTAWSNQPQHF. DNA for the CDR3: TGCAGTGCTAGTCAGGGGGAGAATACGGCCTGGAGCAATCAGCCCCAGCATTTT.

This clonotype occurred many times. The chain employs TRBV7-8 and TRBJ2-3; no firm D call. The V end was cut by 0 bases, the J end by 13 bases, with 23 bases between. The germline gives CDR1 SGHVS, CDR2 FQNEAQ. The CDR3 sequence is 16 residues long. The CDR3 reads CASSLAGPPAWPEKYF. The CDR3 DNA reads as TGTGCCAGCAGCTTAGCAGGGCCACCAGCCTGGCCGGAGAAGTATTTT.

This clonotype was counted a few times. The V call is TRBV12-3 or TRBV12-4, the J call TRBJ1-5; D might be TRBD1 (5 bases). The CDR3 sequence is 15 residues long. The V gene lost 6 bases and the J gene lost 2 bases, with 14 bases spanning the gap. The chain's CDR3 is CASRRTTGGNQPQHF. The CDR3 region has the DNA TGTGCCAGCAGACGAACTACAGGTGGCAATCAGCCCCAGCATTTT.

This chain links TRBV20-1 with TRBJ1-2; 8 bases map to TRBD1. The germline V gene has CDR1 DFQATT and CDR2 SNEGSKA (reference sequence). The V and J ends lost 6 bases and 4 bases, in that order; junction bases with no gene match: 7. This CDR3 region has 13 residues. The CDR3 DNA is TGCAGTGCCGAGACAGGGGTATCCTATGGCTACACCTTC. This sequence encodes CSAETGVSYGYTF.

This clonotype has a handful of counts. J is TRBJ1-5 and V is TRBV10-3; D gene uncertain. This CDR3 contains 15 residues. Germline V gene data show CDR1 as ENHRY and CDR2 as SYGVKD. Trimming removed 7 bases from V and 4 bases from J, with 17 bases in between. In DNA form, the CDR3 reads TGTGCCATCAACAAAGAGATCCGTAATAATCAGCCCCAGCATTTT. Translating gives CAINKEIRNNQPQHF.

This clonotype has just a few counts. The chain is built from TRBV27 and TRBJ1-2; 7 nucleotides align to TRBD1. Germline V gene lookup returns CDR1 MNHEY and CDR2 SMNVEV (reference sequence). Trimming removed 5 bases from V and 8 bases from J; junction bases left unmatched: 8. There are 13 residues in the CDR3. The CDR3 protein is CASSATGEGGYTF. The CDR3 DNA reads TGTGCCAGCAGTGCAACAGGGGAGGGCGGCTACACCTTC.

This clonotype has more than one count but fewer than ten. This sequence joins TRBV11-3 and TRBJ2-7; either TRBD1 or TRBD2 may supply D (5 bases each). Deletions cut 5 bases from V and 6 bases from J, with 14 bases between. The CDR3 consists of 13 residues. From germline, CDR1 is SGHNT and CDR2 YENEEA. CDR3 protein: CASSQSGTGEQYF. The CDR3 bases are TGTGCCAGCAGCCAGTCCGGGACGGGCGAGCAGTACTTC. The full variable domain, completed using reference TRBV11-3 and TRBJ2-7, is EAGVVQSPRYKIIEKKQPVAFWCNPISGHNTLYWYLQNLGQGPELLIRYENEEAVDDSQLPKDRFSAERLKGVDSTLKIQPAELGDSAVYLCASSQSGTGEQYFGPGTRLTVT.

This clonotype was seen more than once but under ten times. CDR3 sequence reads: CASSPRTSGAVYEQYF. The CDR3 DNA reads as TGTGCCAGCTCTCCAAGGACTAGCGGGGCGGTATACGAGCAGTACTTC. This chain connects TRBV18 to TRBJ2-7, with 12 bases aligning to TRBD2. V shed 6 bases, J shed 4 bases, and the junction held 10 bases outside the gene matches. The CDR3 spans 16 residues. Germline CDR1 and CDR2: KGHSH and LQKENI.

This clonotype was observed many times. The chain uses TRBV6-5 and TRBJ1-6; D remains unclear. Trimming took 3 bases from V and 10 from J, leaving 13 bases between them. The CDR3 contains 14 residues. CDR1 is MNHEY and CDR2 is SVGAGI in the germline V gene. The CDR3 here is CASSYPGIYSPLHF. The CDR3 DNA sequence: TGTGCCAGCAGTTATCCGGGAATATACTCACCCCTCCACTTT.

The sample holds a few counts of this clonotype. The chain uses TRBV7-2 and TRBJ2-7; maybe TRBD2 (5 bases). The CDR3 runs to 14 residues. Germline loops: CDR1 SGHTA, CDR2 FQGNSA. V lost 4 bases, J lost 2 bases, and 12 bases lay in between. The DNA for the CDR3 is TGTGCCAGCAGCTCTACTAGAAAACCCTACGAGCAGTACGTC. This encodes CASSSTRKPYEQYV.

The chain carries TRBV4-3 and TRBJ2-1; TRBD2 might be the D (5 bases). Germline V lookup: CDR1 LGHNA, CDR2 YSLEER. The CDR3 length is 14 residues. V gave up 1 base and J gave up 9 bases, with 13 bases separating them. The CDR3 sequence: CASSQGRWSFEQFF. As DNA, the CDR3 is TGCGCCAGCAGCCAAGGGAGGTGGTCCTTTGAGCAGTTCTTC.

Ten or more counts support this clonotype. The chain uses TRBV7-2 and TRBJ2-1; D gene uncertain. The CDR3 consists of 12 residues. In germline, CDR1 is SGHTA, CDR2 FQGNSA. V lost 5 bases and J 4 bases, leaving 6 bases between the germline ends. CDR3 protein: CASSAVYNEQFF. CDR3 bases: TGTGCCAGCAGCGCCGTATACAATGAGCAGTTCTTC.

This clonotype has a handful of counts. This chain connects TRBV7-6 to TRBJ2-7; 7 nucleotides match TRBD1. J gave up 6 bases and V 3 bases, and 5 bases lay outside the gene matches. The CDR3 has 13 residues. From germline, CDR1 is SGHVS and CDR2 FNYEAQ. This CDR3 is CASSLTGLGEQYV. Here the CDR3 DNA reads TGTGCCAGCAGCTTGACAGGGCTGGGCGAGCAGTACGTC.

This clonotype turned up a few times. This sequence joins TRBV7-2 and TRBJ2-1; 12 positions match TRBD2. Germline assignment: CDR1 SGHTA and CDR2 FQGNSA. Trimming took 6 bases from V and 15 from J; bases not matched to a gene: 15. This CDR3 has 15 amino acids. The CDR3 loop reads CASRPTSGGQRRLFF. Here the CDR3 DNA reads TGTGCCAGCAGACCCACTAGCGGGGGGCAACGCCGACTGTTCTTC.